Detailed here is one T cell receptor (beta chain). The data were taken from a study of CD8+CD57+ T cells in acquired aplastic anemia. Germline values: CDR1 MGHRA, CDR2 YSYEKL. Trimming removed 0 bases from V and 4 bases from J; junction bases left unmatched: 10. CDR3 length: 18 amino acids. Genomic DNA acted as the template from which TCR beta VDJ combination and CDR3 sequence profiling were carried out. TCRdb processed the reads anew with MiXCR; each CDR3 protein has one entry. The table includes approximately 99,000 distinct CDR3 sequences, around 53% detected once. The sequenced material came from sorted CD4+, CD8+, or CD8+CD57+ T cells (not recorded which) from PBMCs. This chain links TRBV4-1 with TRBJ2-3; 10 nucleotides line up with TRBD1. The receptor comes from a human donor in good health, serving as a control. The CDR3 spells CASSQDLMGTGVADTQYF. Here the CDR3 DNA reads TGCGCCAGCAGCCAAGATCTGATGGGGACAGGGGTCGCAGATACGCAGTATTTT.